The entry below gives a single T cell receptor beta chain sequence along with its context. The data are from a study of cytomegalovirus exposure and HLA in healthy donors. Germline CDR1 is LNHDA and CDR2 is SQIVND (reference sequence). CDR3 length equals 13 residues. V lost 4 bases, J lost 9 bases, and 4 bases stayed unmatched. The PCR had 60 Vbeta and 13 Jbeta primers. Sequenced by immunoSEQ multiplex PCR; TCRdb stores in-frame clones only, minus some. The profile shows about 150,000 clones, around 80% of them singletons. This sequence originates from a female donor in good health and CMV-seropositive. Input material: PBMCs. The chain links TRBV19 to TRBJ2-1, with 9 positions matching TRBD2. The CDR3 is CASSRREGLEQFF. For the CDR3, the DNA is TGTGCCAGTAGTAGGCGGGAGGGACTTGAGCAGTTCTTC. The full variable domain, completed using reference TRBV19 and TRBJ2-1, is DGGITQSPKYLFRKEGQNVTLSCEQNLNHDAMYWYRQDPGQGLRLIYYSQIVNDFQKGDIAEGYSVSREKKESFPLTVTSAQKNPTAFYLCASSRREGLEQFFGPGTRLTVL.